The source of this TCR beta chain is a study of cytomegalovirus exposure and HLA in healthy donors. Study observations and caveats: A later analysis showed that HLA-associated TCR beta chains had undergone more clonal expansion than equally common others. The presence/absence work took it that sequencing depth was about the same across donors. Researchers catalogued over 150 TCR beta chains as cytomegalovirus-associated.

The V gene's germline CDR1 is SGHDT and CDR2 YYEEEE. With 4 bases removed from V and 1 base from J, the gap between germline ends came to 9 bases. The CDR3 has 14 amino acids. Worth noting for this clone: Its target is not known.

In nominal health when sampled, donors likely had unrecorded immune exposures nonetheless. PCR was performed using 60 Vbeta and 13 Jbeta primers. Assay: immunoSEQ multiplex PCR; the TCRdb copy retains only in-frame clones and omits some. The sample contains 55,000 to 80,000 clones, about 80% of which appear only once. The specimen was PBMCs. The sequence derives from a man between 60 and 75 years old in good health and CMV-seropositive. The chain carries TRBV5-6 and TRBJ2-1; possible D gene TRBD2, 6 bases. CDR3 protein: CASSVAGSYNEQFF. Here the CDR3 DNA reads TGTGCCAGCAGCGTCGCGGGATCCTACAATGAGCAGTTCTTC.